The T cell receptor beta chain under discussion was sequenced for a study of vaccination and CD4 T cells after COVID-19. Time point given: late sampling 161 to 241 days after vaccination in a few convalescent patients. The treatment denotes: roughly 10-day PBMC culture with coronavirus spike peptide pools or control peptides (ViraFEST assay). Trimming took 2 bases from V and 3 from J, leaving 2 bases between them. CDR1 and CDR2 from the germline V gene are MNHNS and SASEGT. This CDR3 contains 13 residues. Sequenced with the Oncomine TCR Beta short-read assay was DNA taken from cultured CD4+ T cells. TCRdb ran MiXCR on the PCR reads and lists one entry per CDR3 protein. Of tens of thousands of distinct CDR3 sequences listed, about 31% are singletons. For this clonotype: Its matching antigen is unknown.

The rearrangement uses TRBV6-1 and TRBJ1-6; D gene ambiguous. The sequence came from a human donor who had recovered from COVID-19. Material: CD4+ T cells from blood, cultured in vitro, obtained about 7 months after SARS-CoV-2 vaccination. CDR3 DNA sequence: TGTGCCAGCAGTGAACGCTATAATTCACCCCTCCACTTT. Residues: CASSERYNSPLHF.